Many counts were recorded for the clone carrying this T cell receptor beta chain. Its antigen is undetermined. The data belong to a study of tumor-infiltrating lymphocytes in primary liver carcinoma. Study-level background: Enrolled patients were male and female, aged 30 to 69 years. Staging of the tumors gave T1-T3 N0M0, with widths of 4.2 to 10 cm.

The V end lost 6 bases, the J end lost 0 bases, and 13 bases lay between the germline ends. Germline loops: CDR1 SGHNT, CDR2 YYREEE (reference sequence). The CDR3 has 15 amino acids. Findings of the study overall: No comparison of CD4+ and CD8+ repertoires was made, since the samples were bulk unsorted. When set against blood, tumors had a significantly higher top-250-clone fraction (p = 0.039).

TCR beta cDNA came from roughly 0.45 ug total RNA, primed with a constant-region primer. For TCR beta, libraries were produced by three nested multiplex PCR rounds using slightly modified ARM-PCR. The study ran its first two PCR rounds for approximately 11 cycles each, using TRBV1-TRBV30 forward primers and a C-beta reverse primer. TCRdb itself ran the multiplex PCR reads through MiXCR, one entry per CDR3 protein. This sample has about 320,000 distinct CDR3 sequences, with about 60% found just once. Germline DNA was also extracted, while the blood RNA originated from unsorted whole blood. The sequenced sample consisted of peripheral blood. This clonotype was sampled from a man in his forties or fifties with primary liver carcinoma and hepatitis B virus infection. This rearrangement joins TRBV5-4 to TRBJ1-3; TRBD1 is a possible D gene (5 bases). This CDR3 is CASIKRGSSGNTIYF. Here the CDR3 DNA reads TGTGCCAGCATCAAAAGGGGCAGCTCTGGAAACACCATATATTTT.